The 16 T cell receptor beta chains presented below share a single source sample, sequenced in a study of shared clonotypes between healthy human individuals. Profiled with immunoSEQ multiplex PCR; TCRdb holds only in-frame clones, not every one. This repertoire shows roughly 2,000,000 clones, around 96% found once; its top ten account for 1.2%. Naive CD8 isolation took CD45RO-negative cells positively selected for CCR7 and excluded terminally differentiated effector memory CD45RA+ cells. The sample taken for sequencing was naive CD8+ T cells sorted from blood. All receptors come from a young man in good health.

In DNA form, the CDR3 reads TGTGCCGTATACAGGGGCGAGGGCGGGGAGCTGTTTTTT. Its translation is CAVYRGEGGELFF. V gene TRBV2 combines with J gene TRBJ2-2, with 7 positions matching TRBD1. The CDR3 totals 13 residues. The junction had 10 bases not matched to a gene; V was cut back by 11 bases and J by 7 bases. CDR1 and CDR2 from the germline V gene are SNHLY and FYNNEI. The whole variable domain, filled in from reference TRBV2 and TRBJ2-2, reads EPEVTQTPSHQVTQMGQEVILRCVPISNHLYFYWYRQILGQKVEFLVSFYNNEISEKSEIFDDQFSVERPDGSNFTLKIRSTKLEDSAMYFCAVYRGEGGELFFGEGSRLTVL.

This CDR3 is CASSFTSGNEQYF. Here the CDR3 DNA reads TGCGCCAGCAGTTTTACTAGCGGAAACGAGCAGTACTTC. V gene TRBV10-2 combines with J gene TRBJ2-7; the match to TRBD2 covers 8 bases. The V and J ends lost 5 bases and 5 bases, in that order; junction bases with no gene match: 5. CDR1 and CDR2 from the germline V gene are WSHSY and SAAADI. The CDR3 totals 13 residues.

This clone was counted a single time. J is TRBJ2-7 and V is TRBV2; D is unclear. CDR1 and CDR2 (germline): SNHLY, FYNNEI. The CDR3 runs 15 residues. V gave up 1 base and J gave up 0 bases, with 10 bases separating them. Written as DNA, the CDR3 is TGTGCCAGCAGTGAAGACCTACATTCCTCCTACGAGCAGTACTTC. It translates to CASSEDLHSSYEQYF.

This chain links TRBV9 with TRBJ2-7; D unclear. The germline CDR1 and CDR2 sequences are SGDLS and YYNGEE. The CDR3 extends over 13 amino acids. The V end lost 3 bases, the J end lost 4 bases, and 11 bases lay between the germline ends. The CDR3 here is CASSAGPEYEQYF. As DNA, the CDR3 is TGTGCCAGCAGCGCCGGTCCGGAATACGAGCAGTACTTC.

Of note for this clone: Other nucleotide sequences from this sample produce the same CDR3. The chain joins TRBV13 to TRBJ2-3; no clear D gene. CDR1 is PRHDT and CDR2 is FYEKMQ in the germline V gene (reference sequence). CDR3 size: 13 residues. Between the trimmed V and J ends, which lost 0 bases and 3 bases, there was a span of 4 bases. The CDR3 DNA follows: TGTGCCAGCAGCTTAGGCCCAACAGATACGCAGTATTTT. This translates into CASSLGPTDTQYF.

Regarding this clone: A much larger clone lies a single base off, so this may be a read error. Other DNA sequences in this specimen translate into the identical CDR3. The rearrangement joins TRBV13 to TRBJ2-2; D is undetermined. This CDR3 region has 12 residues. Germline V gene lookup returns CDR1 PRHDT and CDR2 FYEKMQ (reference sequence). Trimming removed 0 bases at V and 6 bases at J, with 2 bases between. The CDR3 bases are TGTGCCAGCAGCTTAGGGCCCGGGGAGCTGTTTTTT. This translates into CASSLGPGELFF.

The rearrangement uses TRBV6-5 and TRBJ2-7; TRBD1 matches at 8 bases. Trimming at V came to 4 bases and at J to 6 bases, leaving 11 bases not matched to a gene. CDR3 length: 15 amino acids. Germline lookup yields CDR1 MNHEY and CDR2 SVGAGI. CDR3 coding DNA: TGTGCCAGCAGTTTAGGTAGACAGGGGTTTGGCGAGCAGTACTTC. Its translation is CASSLGRQGFGEQYF.

The CDR3: CSVEDLQGAFYTIYF. The CDR3 region has the DNA TGCAGCGTTGAAGATCTACAGGGGGCGTTTTACACCATATATTTT. V gene TRBV29-1 combines with J gene TRBJ1-3, with 9 bases aligning to TRBD1. Germline CDR1 reads SQVTM; CDR2 reads ANQGSEA. The CDR3 extends over 15 amino acids. The ends lost 0 bases at V and 8 bases at J; junction bases unmatched: 8.

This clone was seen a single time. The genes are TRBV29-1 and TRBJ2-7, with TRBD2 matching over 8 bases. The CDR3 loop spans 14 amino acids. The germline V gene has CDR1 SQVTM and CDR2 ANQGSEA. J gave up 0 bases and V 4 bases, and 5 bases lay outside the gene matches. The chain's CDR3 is CSVAQRESSYEQYF. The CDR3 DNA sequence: TGCAGCGTTGCCCAGCGGGAGAGCTCCTACGAGCAGTACTTC.

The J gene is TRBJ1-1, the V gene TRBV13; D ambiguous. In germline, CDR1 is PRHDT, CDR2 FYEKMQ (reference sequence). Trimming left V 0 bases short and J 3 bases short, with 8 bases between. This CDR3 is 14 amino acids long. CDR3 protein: CASSLGGADTEAFF. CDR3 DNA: TGTGCCAGCAGCTTAGGTGGTGCGGACACTGAAGCTTTCTTT.

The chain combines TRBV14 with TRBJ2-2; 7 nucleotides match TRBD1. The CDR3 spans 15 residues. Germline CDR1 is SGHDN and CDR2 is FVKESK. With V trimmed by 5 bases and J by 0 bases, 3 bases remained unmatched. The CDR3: CASSTGVPNTGELFF. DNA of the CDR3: TGTGCCAGCAGCACAGGGGTTCCGAACACCGGGGAGCTGTTTTTT.

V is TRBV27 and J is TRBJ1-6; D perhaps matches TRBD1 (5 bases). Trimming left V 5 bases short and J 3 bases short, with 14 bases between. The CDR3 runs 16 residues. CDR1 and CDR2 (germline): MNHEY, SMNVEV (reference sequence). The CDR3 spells CASSAGRENYNSPLHF. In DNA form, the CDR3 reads TGTGCCAGCAGTGCAGGGAGGGAAAACTATAATTCACCCCTCCACTTT.

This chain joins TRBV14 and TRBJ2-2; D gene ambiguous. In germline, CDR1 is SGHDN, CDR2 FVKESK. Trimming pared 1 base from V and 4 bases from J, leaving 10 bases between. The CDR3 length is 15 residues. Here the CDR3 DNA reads TGTGCCAGCAGCCAAGTCGGGTATGGCACCGGGGAGCTGTTTTTT. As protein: CASSQVGYGTGELFF.

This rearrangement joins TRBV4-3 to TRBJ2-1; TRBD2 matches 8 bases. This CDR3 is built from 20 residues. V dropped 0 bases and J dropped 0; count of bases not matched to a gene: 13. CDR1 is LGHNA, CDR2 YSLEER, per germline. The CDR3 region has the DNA TGCGCCAGCAGCCAAGATTATCTAGGACTAGCCCAGGGCTCCTACAATGAGCAGTTCTTC. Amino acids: CASSQDYLGLAQGSYNEQFF.

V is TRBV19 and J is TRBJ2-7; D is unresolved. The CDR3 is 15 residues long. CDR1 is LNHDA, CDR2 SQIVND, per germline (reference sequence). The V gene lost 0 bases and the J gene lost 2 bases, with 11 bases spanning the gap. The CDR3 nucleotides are TGTGCCAGTAGTATAGATCTGGCTCTAGCCTACGAGCAGTACTTC. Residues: CASSIDLALAYEQYF.

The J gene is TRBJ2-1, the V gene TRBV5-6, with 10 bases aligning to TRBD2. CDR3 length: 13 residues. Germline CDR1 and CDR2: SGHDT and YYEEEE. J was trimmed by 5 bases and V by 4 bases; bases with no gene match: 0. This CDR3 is CASSGTSDNEQFF. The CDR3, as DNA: TGTGCCAGCAGCGGGACTAGCGACAATGAGCAGTTCTTC.